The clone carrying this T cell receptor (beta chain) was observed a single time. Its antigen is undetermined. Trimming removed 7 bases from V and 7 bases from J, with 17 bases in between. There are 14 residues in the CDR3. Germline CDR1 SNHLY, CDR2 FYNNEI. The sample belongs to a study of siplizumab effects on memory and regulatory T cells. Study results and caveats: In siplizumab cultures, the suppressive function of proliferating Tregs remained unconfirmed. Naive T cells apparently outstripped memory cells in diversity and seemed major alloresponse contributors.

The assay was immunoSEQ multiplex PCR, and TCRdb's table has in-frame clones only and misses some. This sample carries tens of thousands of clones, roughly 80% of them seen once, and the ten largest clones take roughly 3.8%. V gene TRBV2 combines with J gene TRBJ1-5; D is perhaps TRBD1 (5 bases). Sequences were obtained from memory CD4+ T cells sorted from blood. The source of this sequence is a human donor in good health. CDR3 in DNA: TGTGCCAGCACTGACTTACAGGCGATACAGCCCCAGCATTTT. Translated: CASTDLQAIQPQHF.